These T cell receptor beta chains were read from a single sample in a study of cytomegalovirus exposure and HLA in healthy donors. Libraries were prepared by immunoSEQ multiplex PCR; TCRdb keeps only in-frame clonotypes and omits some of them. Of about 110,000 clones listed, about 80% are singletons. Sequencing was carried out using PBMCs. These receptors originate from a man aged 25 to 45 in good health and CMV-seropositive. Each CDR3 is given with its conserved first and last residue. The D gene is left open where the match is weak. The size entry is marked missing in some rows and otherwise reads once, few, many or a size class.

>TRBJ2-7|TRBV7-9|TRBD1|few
CASSHTGTGAYEQYF
TGTGCCAGCAGCCATACCGGGACAGGGGCCTACGAGCAGTACTTC
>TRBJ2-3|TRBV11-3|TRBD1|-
CASSRQGPADTQYF
TGTGCCAGCAGCAGACAGGGTCCCGCAGATACGCAGTATTTT
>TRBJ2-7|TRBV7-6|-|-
CASSLESSGSYEQYF
TGTGCCAGCAGCTTAGAGTCCAGCGGCTCCTACGAGCAGTACTTC
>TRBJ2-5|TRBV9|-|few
CASSVGWGGEETQYF
TGTGCCAGCAGCGTAGGGTGGGGGGGCGAAGAGACCCAGTACTTC
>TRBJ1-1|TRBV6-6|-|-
CASLDTEAFF
TGTGCCAGCCTTGACACTGAAGCTTTCTTT
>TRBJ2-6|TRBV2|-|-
CASSVSSGANVLTF
TGTGCCAGCAGTGTCAGCTCTGGGGCCAACGTCCTGACTTTC
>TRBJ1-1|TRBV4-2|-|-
CASSQDSDTEAFF
TGTGCCAGCAGCCAAGATTCGGACACTGAAGCTTTCTTT
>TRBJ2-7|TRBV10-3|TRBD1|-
CAISESWDRGSYEQYF
TGTGCCATCAGTGAGTCGTGGGACAGGGGATCCTACGAGCAGTACTTC
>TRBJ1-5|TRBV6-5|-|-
CASSYAGPSGDQPQHF
TGTGCCAGCAGTTATGCGGGTCCCTCCGGAGATCAGCCCCAGCATTTT
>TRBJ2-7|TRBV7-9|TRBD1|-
CASSRGQGPYEQYF
TGTGCCAGCAGCCGCGGACAGGGACCCTACGAGCAGTACTTC
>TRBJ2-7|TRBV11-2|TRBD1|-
CASRKPGQGAREQYF
TGTGCCAGCAGGAAACCGGGACAGGGGGCACGGGAGCAGTACTTC
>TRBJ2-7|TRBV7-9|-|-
CASSPGDYEQYF
TGTGCCAGCAGCCCCGGAGACTACGAGCAGTACTTC
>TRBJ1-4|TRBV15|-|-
CATSSSGPGLGKEKLFF
TGTGCCACCAGCTCCTCCGGGCCAGGGTTGGGTAAGGAAAAACTGTTTTTT
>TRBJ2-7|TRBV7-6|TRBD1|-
CASSFGQGITYEQYF
TGTGCCAGCAGCTTCGGACAGGGGATAACTTACGAGCAGTACTTC
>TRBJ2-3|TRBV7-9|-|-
CASSSLEAATYTQYF
TGTGCCAGCAGCTCCCTCGAGGCGGCTACATATACGCAGTATTTT
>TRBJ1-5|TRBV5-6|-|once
CASSLGSGPQHF
TGTGCCAGCAGCTTGGGGTCGGGGCCCCAGCATTTT
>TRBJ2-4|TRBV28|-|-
CASSFNLGVVAPTKNIQYF
TGTGCCAGCAGTTTCAATTTGGGCGTGGTGGCCCCTACCAAAAACATTCAGTACTTC
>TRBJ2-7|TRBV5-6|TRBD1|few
CASSLGQGMYEQYF
TGTGCCAGCAGCTTGGGACAGGGGATGTACGAGCAGTACTTC
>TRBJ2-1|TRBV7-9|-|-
CASSARGGTLVNEQFF
TGTGCCAGCAGCGCTAGGGGGGGGACACTAGTCAATGAGCAGTTCTTC
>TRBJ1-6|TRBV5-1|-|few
CASSLAGAGGKNSPLHF
TGCGCCAGCAGCTTGGCTGGGGCGGGGGGAAAAAATTCACCCCTCCACTTT
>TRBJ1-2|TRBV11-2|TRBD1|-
CASSSPGTGGSGYTF
TGTGCCAGCAGCTCGCCCGGGACAGGGGGAAGTGGCTACACCTTC
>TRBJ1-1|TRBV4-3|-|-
CASSQDGTPNTEAFF
TGCGCCAGCAGCCAAGACGGTACTCCGAACACTGAAGCTTTCTTT
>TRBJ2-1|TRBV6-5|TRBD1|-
CASSSTGTVYNEQFF
TGTGCCAGCAGTTCGACAGGGACCGTCTACAATGAGCAGTTCTTC
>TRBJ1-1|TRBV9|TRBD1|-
CASKGQANTEAFF
TGTGCCAGCAAAGGACAGGCCAACACTGAAGCTTTCTTT
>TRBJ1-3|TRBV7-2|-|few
CASSTGSSGNTIYF
TGTGCCAGCAGCACAGGGAGCTCTGGAAACACCATATATTTT